This is a list of T cell receptor beta chains from one sample in a study of OX40 agonist ivuxolimab in advanced cancers. Sequenced by immunoSEQ multiplex PCR; TCRdb stores in-frame clones only, minus some. The sample records some 45,000 clones, approximately 91% being singletons. The sample consisted of CD4+ or CD8+ T cells sorted from blood, taken in a trial of the OX40 agonist ivuxolimab. The source is an adult with an advanced solid tumor such as melanoma, head and neck, liver or kidney cancer. Each CDR3 is given with its conserved first and last residue. The D gene is left open where the match is weak. Part of the rows lack a size; the others show once, few, many or a class for expanded clones.

TRBJ2-7	once	TRBD2	TRBV27	CASAGGGDLNQQYF	TGTGCCAGCGCCGGTGGGGGGGATCTGAATCAGCAGTACTTC
TRBJ2-3	NA	TRBD1	TRBV29-1	CSVARPEPVKGAVADTQYF	TGCAGCGTCGCGAGACCTGAGCCGGTCAAGGGGGCAGTTGCAGATACGCAGTATTTT
TRBJ2-7	NA	TRBD1	TRBV7-9	CASSQQGGEQYF	TGTGCCAGCAGCCAACAGGGGGGTGAGCAGTACTTC
TRBJ1-2	NA	NA	TRBV2	CASEIRQFDYGYTF	TGTGCCAGCGAAATTCGACAGTTCGACTATGGCTACACCTTC
TRBJ2-7	NA	NA	TRBV20-1	CSATSLGEQYF	TGCAGTGCCACGTCTTTGGGTGAGCAGTACTTC
TRBJ2-6	NA	NA	TRBV7-9	CASSSQYMGGANVLTF	TGTGCCAGCAGCTCACAATATATGGGTGGGGCCAACGTCCTGACTTTC
TRBJ2-7	NA	NA	TRBV30	CAWRGVSYEQYF	TGTGCCTGGAGGGGCGTCTCCTACGAGCAGTACTTC
TRBJ2-1	NA	NA	TRBV7-8	CASRPLGAEQFF	TGTGCCAGCAGACCCCTGGGGGCTGAGCAGTTCTTC
TRBJ2-5	NA	TRBD1	TRBV5-8	CASSHGTGEETQYF	TGTGCCAGCAGCCATGGGACAGGAGAAGAGACCCAGTACTTC
TRBJ1-2	NA	NA	TRBV5-1	CASSSKPTRHGYTF	TGCGCCAGCAGCTCCAAACCTACCAGACATGGCTACACCTTC
TRBJ2-1	NA	NA	TRBV4-1	CASSQENSFSYNEQFF	TGCGCCAGCAGCCAAGAAAACAGCTTCAGCTACAATGAGCAGTTCTTC
TRBJ2-1	NA	TRBD2	TRBV7-2	CASSPQGTSGVTYNEQFF	TGTGCCAGCAGCCCGCAAGGGACTAGCGGGGTAACCTACAATGAGCAGTTCTTC
TRBJ1-1	NA	TRBD1	TRBV30	CAWSIQGGYTEAFF	TGTGCCTGGAGTATACAGGGGGGGTACACTGAAGCTTTCTTT
TRBJ2-5	NA	NA	TRBV7-9	CASSFRAETQYF	TGTGCCAGCAGCTTTCGAGCGGAGACCCAGTACTTC
TRBJ2-2	NA	TRBD1	TRBV10-3	CAISESPRQGYTGELFF	TGTGCCATCAGTGAGTCGCCCCGACAGGGGTACACCGGGGAGCTGTTTTTT
TRBJ2-3	NA	NA	TRBV6-4	CASSGNGERDTQYF	TGTGCCAGCAGTGGAAATGGAGAGAGAGATACGCAGTATTTT
TRBJ2-3	NA	TRBD2	TRBV15	CATSRDLSGGTDTQYF	TGTGCCACCAGCAGAGATCTCAGCGGGGGCACAGATACGCAGTATTTT
TRBJ1-5	NA	TRBD1	TRBV28	CASSGQGMSRSNQPQHF	TGTGCCAGCAGTGGACAGGGGATGAGCAGGAGCAATCAGCCCCAGCATTTT
TRBJ1-5	NA	TRBD1	TRBV19	CASSGTGFQPQHF	TGTGCCAGTAGCGGGACAGGATTTCAGCCCCAGCATTTT
TRBJ1-1	NA	NA	TRBV5-1	CASSLPGNTEAFF	TGCGCCAGCAGCTTGCCGGGGAACACTGAAGCTTTCTTT
TRBJ2-1	NA	TRBD2	TRBV19	CASSTMSGRFDNEQFF	TGTGCCAGTAGTACCATGAGCGGGAGGTTTGACAATGAGCAGTTCTTC
TRBJ2-2	NA	NA	TRBV5-1	CASSIKPIRGSAGELFF	TGCGCCAGCAGCATAAAACCAATCCGGGGTTCGGCCGGGGAGCTGTTTTTT
TRBJ2-7	NA	NA	TRBV28	CASTPRGYPREQYF	TGTGCCAGCACCCCCCGGGGATACCCTCGGGAGCAGTACTTC
TRBJ1-5	NA	NA	TRBV10-1	CASSLNSNQPQHF	TGCGCCAGCAGTCTTAATAGCAATCAGCCCCAGCATTTT
TRBJ1-5	NA	NA	TRBV6-1	CASSDAWLFSNQPQHF	TGTGCCAGCAGTGATGCATGGCTCTTTAGCAATCAGCCCCAGCATTTT
TRBJ2-1	once	NA	TRBV28	CASSSTGDNEQFF	TGTGCCAGCAGTTCTACTGGAGACAATGAGCAGTTCTTC
TRBJ2-2	NA	TRBD2	TRBV27	CASSSLAGGPTGELFF	TGTGCCAGCAGTTCCCTAGCGGGAGGGCCCACCGGGGAGCTGTTTTTT
TRBJ2-7	NA	TRBD1	TRBV28	CASSLARGLVEGYEQYF	TGTGCCAGCAGTTTGGCCAGGGGGCTGGTTGAGGGCTACGAGCAGTACTTC
TRBJ2-3	few	TRBD2	TRBV6-1	CASSEAAGGPDTQYF	TGTGCCAGCAGTGAAGCAGCGGGGGGGCCGGATACGCAGTATTTT
TRBJ1-1	NA	NA	TRBV5-4	CASSLGGGNTEAFF	TGTGCCAGCAGCTTGGGGGGAGGGAACACTGAAGCTTTCTTT
TRBJ2-7	NA	NA	TRBV2	CASNLARGSEQYF	TGTGCCAGCAATCTAGCGAGAGGATCCGAGCAGTACTTC
TRBJ1-1	once	TRBD1	TRBV7-9	CASSFPGTGDFTEAFF	TGTGCCAGCAGCTTTCCCGGGACAGGGGATTTTACTGAAGCTTTCTTT
TRBJ1-6	NA	NA	TRBV28	CASSNQWVGLTAYNSPLHF	TGTGCCAGCAGTAATCAATGGGTAGGGTTGACGGCCTATAATTCACCCCTCCACTTT
TRBJ1-5	NA	TRBD1	TRBV6-5	CASSYFRGDQPQHF	TGTGCCAGCAGTTACTTCAGGGGGGATCAGCCCCAGCATTTT
TRBJ1-1	NA	NA	TRBV28	CASSLLEGSFTEAFF	TGTGCCAGCAGTTTACTTGAGGGGAGTTTCACTGAAGCTTTCTTT
TRBJ2-3	NA	NA	TRBV5-1	CASSSGAGLGNTDTQYF	TGCGCCAGCAGCTCTGGAGCCGGTCTCGGGAACACAGATACGCAGTATTTT
TRBJ2-6	NA	NA	TRBV28	CASSIEIGAGANVLTF	TGTGCCAGCAGTATAGAGATCGGAGCTGGGGCCAACGTCCTGACTTTC
TRBJ2-1	NA	TRBD2	TRBV19	CASSPGLAESYNEQFF	TGTGCCAGTAGTCCCGGACTAGCGGAGTCCTACAATGAGCAGTTCTTC
TRBJ2-2	NA	TRBD1	TRBV7-8	CASRTGTGNTGELFF	TGTGCCAGCAGGACCGGGACAGGGAACACCGGGGAGCTGTTTTTT
TRBJ2-7	NA	NA	TRBV6-5	CASRDTSYSYEQYF	TGTGCCAGCAGGGACACCTCGTACTCCTACGAGCAGTACTTC
TRBJ2-7	NA	NA	TRBV14	CASSPGVIFYEQYF	TGTGCCAGCAGCCCCGGGGTGATTTTCTACGAGCAGTACTTC
TRBJ1-6	NA	TRBD1	TRBV6-1	CASSGDRGNSPLHF	TGTGCCAGCAGTGGGGACAGGGGAAATTCACCCCTCCACTTT
TRBJ2-3	once	NA	TRBV29-1	CSVEGTAADTQYF	TGCAGCGTTGAAGGGACGGCTGCAGATACGCAGTATTTT
TRBJ2-1	NA	NA	TRBV7-9	CASSLAWGVGIF	NA
TRBJ1-1	NA	NA	TRBV30	CAGLGGDTEAFF	TGTGCCGGCCTGGGAGGGGACACTGAAGCTTTCTTT
TRBJ2-5	NA	TRBD2	TRBV27	CASSFGAGGQETQYF	TGTGCCAGCAGTTTTGGAGCGGGGGGCCAAGAGACCCAGTACTTC
TRBJ1-5	NA	NA	TRBV28	CASSLLVPGRQPQHF	TGTGCCAGCAGTTTATTGGTACCGGGGCGTCAGCCCCAGCATTTT
TRBJ2-1	NA	TRBD2	TRBV4-1	CASSQEESGGVSYNEQFF	TGCGCCAGCAGCCAAGAAGAATCCGGGGGGGTCTCCTACAATGAGCAGTTCTTC
TRBJ2-7	NA	TRBD2	TRBV4-2	CASSQDRREGTYEQYF	TGTGCCAGCAGCCAAGATAGAAGGGAGGGTACCTACGAGCAGTACTTC